The 30 T cell receptor beta chains in this list originate from one sample, sequenced in a study of OX40 agonist ivuxolimab in advanced cancers. Method: immunoSEQ multiplex PCR; TCRdb's copy keeps in-frame clones and lacks some. This table holds tens of thousands of clones, approximately 89% found once. The source material was CD4+ or CD8+ T cells sorted from blood, sampled in a trial of the OX40 agonist ivuxolimab. The source is an adult with an advanced solid tumor such as melanoma, head and neck, liver or kidney cancer.

This chain links TRBV7-9 with TRBJ1-2; the match to TRBD1 covers 9 bases. Germline trimming cut 2 bases from V and 5 bases from J; bases unmatched to any gene: 12. The V gene's germline CDR1 is SEHNR and CDR2 FQNEAQ (reference sequence). This CDR3 comprises 17 residues. The CDR3 is CASSLSIQGATGYGYTF. The CDR3 region has the DNA TGTGCCAGCAGCTTATCAATACAGGGGGCGACTGGGTATGGCTACACCTTC.

The rearrangement joins TRBV27 to TRBJ2-7; 12 bases are shared with TRBD1. V lost 3 bases and J lost 7; bases outside the gene matches: 7. CDR1 MNHEY and CDR2 SMNVEV come from the germline V gene (reference sequence). CDR3 size: 15 residues. CDR3 sequence reads: CASSFGGQGAWEQYF. CDR3 DNA: TGTGCCAGCAGTTTCGGGGGACAGGGGGCTTGGGAGCAGTACTTC.

V and J are TRBV19 and TRBJ2-6, with D perhaps matching TRBD1 or TRBD2 (5 bases each). V lost 2 bases and J 5 bases, leaving 22 bases between the germline ends. Germline V lookup: CDR1 LNHDA, CDR2 SQIVND (reference sequence). This CDR3 is built from 19 residues. The chain's CDR3 is CASSIPPSPGRSWANVLTF. The CDR3, as DNA: TGTGCCAGTAGTATACCCCCTAGCCCAGGGCGGTCTTGGGCCAACGTCCTGACTTTC.

The chain carries TRBV7-9 and TRBJ1-5, with D perhaps matching TRBD1 (5 bases). V was clipped by 1 base and J by 7 bases, with 11 bases between them. CDR1 and CDR2 from the germline V gene are SEHNR and FQNEAQ (reference sequence). The CDR3 contains 14 residues. The CDR3 loop is CASSLGAGRQPQHF. In DNA, the CDR3 is TGTGCCAGCAGCTTAGGTGCAGGGCGCCAGCCCCAGCATTTT.

The chain couples TRBV12-5 to TRBJ1-2, with 8 bases lining up with TRBD1. The CDR3 has 14 amino acids. Germline trimming cut 2 bases from V and 6 bases from J; bases unmatched to any gene: 5. Germline CDR1 and CDR2: LGHNT and FRNRAP. The CDR3, as DNA: TGTGCTAGTGGTTTGTATATGGGACAGGATGGCTACACCTTC. It codes for CASGLYMGQDGYTF.

This chain uses TRBV6-5 with TRBJ1-2, with D maybe TRBD1 (5 bases). CDR1 and CDR2 (germline): MNHEY, SVGAGI. The CDR3 is made up of 12 amino acids. V lost 8 bases and J lost 7, with 14 bases in between. CDR3 residues: CASGEGWFGYTF. Here the CDR3 DNA reads TGTGCCAGCGGTGAGGGGTGGTTTGGCTACACCTTC.

This sequence joins TRBV5-1 and TRBJ2-4; D possibly corresponds to TRBD1 (6 bases). V shed 4 bases and J shed 1 base, with 21 bases lying between them. Germline lookup yields CDR1 SGHRS and CDR2 YFSETQ. This CDR3 has 18 amino acids. The CDR3, as DNA: TGCGCCAGCAGCGCTGGACAGATCCTAAGTCCGGCCAAAAACATTCAGTACTTC. It translates to CASSAGQILSPAKNIQYF.

The V gene is TRBV10-2, the J gene TRBJ2-7; unclear D gene. Germline V gene sequence: CDR1 WSHSY, CDR2 SAAADI. Trimming stripped 7 bases from V and 4 bases from J, with 11 bases between. The CDR3 extends over 12 amino acids. CDR3 bases: TGCGCCAGCATGTCCAGAACGTACGAGCAGTACTTC. Its translation is CASMSRTYEQYF.

J is TRBJ2-1 and V is TRBV7-8, with D tentatively TRBD1 (5 bases). The CDR3 is 13 residues long. With 5 bases removed from V and 7 bases from J, the gap between germline ends came to 12 bases. Germline V gives CDR1 SGHVS, CDR2 FQNEAQ. The CDR3 nucleotides read TGTGCCAGCAGCACCAGCCGACAGAATGAGCAGTTCTTC. Residues: CASSTSRQNEQFF.

The gene calls are TRBV4-1 and TRBJ2-2; 7 bases agree with TRBD2. CDR3 length equals 15 residues. V dropped 2 bases and J dropped 5; count of bases not matched to a gene: 5. Per germline, CDR1 MGHRA and CDR2 YSYEKL. CDR3 region: CASSQMGGGTGELFF. The CDR3 DNA is TGCGCCAGCAGCCAAATGGGGGGAGGGACCGGGGAGCTGTTTTTT.

The gene calls are TRBV5-8 and TRBJ2-1; maybe TRBD2 (6 bases). Germline CDR1 is SGHTS and CDR2 is YDEGEE. The V and J ends lost 4 bases and 0 bases respectively, with 14 bases between them. This CDR3 is built from 16 residues. CDR3 protein: CASSPPTSDSYNEQFF. The CDR3 DNA is TGTGCCAGCAGCCCCCCGACTAGTGACTCCTACAATGAGCAGTTCTTC.

V gene TRBV6-1 combines with J gene TRBJ2-3; D not resolved. The V gene lost 7 bases and the J gene lost 4 bases, with 9 bases spanning the gap. CDR3 length equals 12 residues. The germline gives CDR1 MNHNS, CDR2 SASEGT. CDR3 amino acids: CASTNRPDTQYF. CDR3 in DNA: TGTGCCAGCACTAATCGGCCAGATACGCAGTATTTT.

V and J are TRBV9 and TRBJ2-7; TRBD1 might be the D (6 bases). The CDR3 contains 14 residues. Germline V gene sequence: CDR1 SGDLS, CDR2 YYNGEE. V was cut by 4 bases and J by 6 bases, with 17 bases left in between. In nucleotides, the CDR3 is TGTGCCAGCAGCCTTTCCCGGACAGACGGCGAGCAGTACTTC. This translates into CASSLSRTDGEQYF.

The chain uses TRBV10-1 and TRBJ1-1; D is undetermined. CDR1 WNHNN and CDR2 SYGVQD come from the germline V gene (reference sequence). With 5 bases removed from V and 4 bases from J, the gap between germline ends came to 11 bases. The length of the CDR3 is 13 residues. In DNA, the CDR3 is TGCGCCAGCAGTCTCGGCTTGGGCACTGAAGCTTTCTTT. This translates into CASSLGLGTEAFF.

This chain uses TRBV4-1 with TRBJ2-7; 9 nucleotides agree with TRBD1. Germline trimming cut 5 bases from V and 2 bases from J; bases unmatched to any gene: 7. Germline V gene sequence: CDR1 MGHRA, CDR2 YSYEKL. The CDR3 loop spans 15 amino acids. The CDR3, as DNA: TGCGCCAGCAGCAAAAACAGGGGGCTGGCCTACGAGCAGTACTTC. Translated, it gives CASSKNRGLAYEQYF.

V is TRBV5-4 and J is TRBJ2-1, with a possible D match to TRBD1 (5 bases). The CDR3 is made up of 14 amino acids. V was shortened by 0 bases and J by 6 bases, with 10 bases between the two germline ends. CDR1 and CDR2 from the germline V gene are SGHNT and YYREEE (reference sequence). This CDR3 is CASSLAREVNEQFF. The CDR3 DNA reads TGTGCCAGCAGCTTGGCCAGGGAAGTCAATGAGCAGTTCTTC.

This clone has only one observation. This could be a read error, since a much larger clone is one nucleotide away. This CDR3 is also generated by other DNA sequences in the sample. The chain combines TRBV7-2 with TRBJ2-5; D is unclear. The CDR3 totals 11 residues. The germline CDR1 and CDR2 sequences are SGHTA and FQGNSA. CDR3 amino acids: CASSSPKTQYF. CDR3 coding DNA: TGTGCTAGCAGCTCCCCTAAAACCCAGTACTTC.

This sequence joins TRBV5-4 and TRBJ2-7; 8 nucleotides line up with TRBD2. Germline-derived CDR1 and CDR2 are SGHNT and YYREEE (reference sequence). The CDR3 contains 15 residues. V dropped 2 bases and J dropped 1; count of bases not matched to a gene: 5. The CDR3 sequence is CASSLKRETSYEQYF. The CDR3 nucleotides are TGTGCCAGCAGCTTAAAGCGGGAGACATCCTACGAGCAGTACTTC.

The V gene is TRBV4-1, the J gene TRBJ1-4, with no clear D. V dropped 1 base and J dropped 0 bases, with 6 bases sitting between them. Germline V gene sequence: CDR1 MGHRA, CDR2 YSYEKL. This CDR3 has 15 amino acids. As DNA, the CDR3 is TGCGCCAGCAGCCAAGGGGCAGCAACTAATGAAAAACTGTTTTTT. Protein sequence: CASSQGAATNEKLFF.

This rearrangement joins TRBV19 to TRBJ1-2; TRBD1 might be the D (6 bases). There are 15 residues in the CDR3. Germline loops: CDR1 LNHDA, CDR2 SQIVND (reference sequence). The V end lost 1 base, the J end lost 2 bases, and 11 bases lay between the germline ends. The CDR3 loop is CASSIVAGENYGYTF. The CDR3 DNA is TGTGCCAGTAGTATAGTGGCAGGGGAAAACTATGGCTACACCTTC.

The chain uses TRBV6-5 and TRBJ1-1; D may be TRBD1 (6 bases). Germline V gene lookup returns CDR1 MNHEY and CDR2 SVGAGI. This CDR3 spans 15 amino acids. The V and J ends lost 5 bases and 4 bases respectively, with 17 bases between them. DNA of the CDR3: TGTGCCAGCAGTACCATAACAGGGATGGCCACTGAAGCTTTCTTT. It yields the protein CASSTITGMATEAFF.

This chain joins TRBV4-3 and TRBJ2-1; unclear D gene. The CDR3 runs to 13 residues. Germline lookup yields CDR1 LGHNA and CDR2 YSLEER. Trimming cost V 6 bases and J 6 bases, with 12 bases left between them. CDR3 loop: CASSFKRGNEQFF. Written as DNA, the CDR3 is TGCGCCAGCAGTTTTAAGCGAGGCAATGAGCAGTTCTTC.

The chain links TRBV4-2 to TRBJ1-1, with TRBD1 as a possible D gene (5 bases). V gave up 3 bases and J gave up 3 bases, with 14 bases separating them. Germline lookup yields CDR1 LGHNA and CDR2 YNFKEQ. CDR3 length: 15 amino acids. The CDR3 sequence is CASSQQGPEDTEAFF. In DNA form, the CDR3 reads TGTGCCAGCAGCCAGCAGGGTCCGGAGGACACTGAAGCTTTCTTT.

The chain uses TRBV4-3 and TRBJ2-5, with 8 bases that match TRBD2. The assigned J gene may be wrong: the sequence end matches TRBJ2-7 better. The germline V gene encodes CDR1 LGHNA and CDR2 YSLEER. CDR3 length: 13 amino acids. Here the CDR3 DNA reads TGCGCCAGCAGCGTAAGCGGGAGCGCCGAGCAGTACTTC. It encodes CASSVSGSAEQYF.

The chain is built from TRBV9 and TRBJ2-7; the D gene could be TRBD1 or TRBD2 (5 bases each). Trimming took 0 bases from V and 4 from J, leaving 14 bases between them. Germline V gene sequence: CDR1 SGDLS, CDR2 YYNGEE. The CDR3 totals 15 residues. CDR3 in DNA: TGTGCCAGCAGCGTAGCTTTTGGGACCAGATACGAGCAGTACTTC. Protein product: CASSVAFGTRYEQYF.

This clone has a single count. This chain connects TRBV7-6 to TRBJ1-2; 7 nucleotides line up with TRBD1. This CDR3 contains 16 residues. With V trimmed by 1 base and J by 0 bases, 5 bases remained unmatched. CDR1 SGHVS and CDR2 FNYEAQ come from the germline V gene. CDR3: CASSLVGQDPNYGYTF. The CDR3 DNA follows: TGTGCCAGCAGCTTAGTAGGACAGGACCCTAACTATGGCTACACCTTC.

Written as DNA, the CDR3 is TGTGCCAGTAGTACAACTAGCGGGGCTTACGAGCAGTACTTC. Residues: CASSTTSGAYEQYF. The chain carries TRBV19 and TRBJ2-7, with 10 positions matching TRBD2. Germline V gene lookup returns CDR1 LNHDA and CDR2 SQIVND (reference sequence). The CDR3 length is 14 residues. V shed 4 bases and J 4 bases; nucleotides not matched to a gene: 4.

The V and J genes are TRBV18 and TRBJ2-7; 12 bases match TRBD2. CDR3 length equals 15 residues. Germline CDR1 is KGHSH and CDR2 is LQKENI. The ends lost 4 bases at V and 5 bases at J; junction bases unmatched: 6. The CDR3 spells CASSRVGLAGDEQYF. As DNA, the CDR3 is TGTGCCAGCTCACGCGTGGGACTAGCGGGCGACGAGCAGTACTTC.

This chain links TRBV11-2 with TRBJ1-1; TRBD1 aligns across 8 bases. Germline V gives CDR1 SGHAT, CDR2 FQNNGV. The CDR3 has 14 residues. V lost 4 bases and J lost 8; bases outside the gene matches: 9. Here the CDR3 DNA reads TGTGCCAGCAGCTCTACAGGGGGTTCTTCGGAAGCTTTCTTT. Translated: CASSSTGGSSEAFF.

About this clone itself: An end of the junction does not agree with germline; a read error may underlie this. The rearrangement joins TRBV5-1 to TRBJ2-2; 14 nucleotides agree with TRBD2. The CDR3 loop spans 20 amino acids. Germline lookup yields CDR1 SGHRS and CDR2 YFSETQ. The DNA of the CDR3 is TGCGCCAGCAGCTCACTACAGGGTAGAGGGACTAGCGGGAGAATCCGGGGAGCTGTTTTT. This translates into CASSSLQGRGTSGRIRGAVF.